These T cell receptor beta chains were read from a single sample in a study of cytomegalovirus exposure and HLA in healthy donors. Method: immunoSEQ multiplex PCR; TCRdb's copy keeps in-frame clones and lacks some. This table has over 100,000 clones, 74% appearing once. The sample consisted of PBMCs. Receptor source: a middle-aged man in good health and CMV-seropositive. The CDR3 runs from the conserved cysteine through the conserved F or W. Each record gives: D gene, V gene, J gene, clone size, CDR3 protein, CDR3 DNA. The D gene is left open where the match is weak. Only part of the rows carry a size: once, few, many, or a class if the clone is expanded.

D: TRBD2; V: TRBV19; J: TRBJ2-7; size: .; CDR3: CASNSRKGGIGEQYF; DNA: TGTGCCAGTAATAGTCGAAAGGGAGGGATTGGCGAGCAGTACTTC
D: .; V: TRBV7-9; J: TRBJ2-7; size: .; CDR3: CASGPFGDSLEQYF; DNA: TGTGCCAGCGGCCCGTTCGGGGACTCCCTCGAGCAGTACTTC
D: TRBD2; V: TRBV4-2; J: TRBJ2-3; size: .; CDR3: CASSQDTASGASDTQYF; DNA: TGTGCCAGCAGCCAAGATACAGCTAGCGGGGCCTCAGATACGCAGTATTTT
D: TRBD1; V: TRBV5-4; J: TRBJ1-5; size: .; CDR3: CASSLGTENQPQHF; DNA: TGTGCCAGCAGCCTAGGGACAGAGAATCAGCCCCAGCATTTT
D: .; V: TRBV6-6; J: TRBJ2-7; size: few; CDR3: CASSSDSPYEQYF; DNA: TGTGCCAGCAGTTCTGACAGCCCCTACGAGCAGTACTTC
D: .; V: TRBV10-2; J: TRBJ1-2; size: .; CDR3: CASSESPLANYGYTF; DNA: TGCGCCAGCAGTGAGTCGCCCTTAGCTAACTATGGCTACACCTTC
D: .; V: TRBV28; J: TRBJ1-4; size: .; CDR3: CASISHSTNEKLFF; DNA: TGTGCCAGCATCTCGCACTCAACTAATGAAAAACTGTTTTTT
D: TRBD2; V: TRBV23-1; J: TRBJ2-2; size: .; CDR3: CASSHTTGSLAGGPANTGELFF; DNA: TGCGCCAGCAGTCATACGACTGGGAGCTTAGCGGGAGGCCCCGCGAACACCGGGGAGCTGTTTTTT
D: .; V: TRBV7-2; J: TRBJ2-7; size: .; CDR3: CASSLPWLSYEQYF; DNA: TGTGCCAGCAGCTTACCCTGGCTCTCCTACGAGCAGTACTTC
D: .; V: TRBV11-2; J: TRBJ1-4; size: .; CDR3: CASSFILGDEKLFF; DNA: TGTGCCAGCAGCTTTATTTTAGGGGATGAAAAACTGTTTTTT
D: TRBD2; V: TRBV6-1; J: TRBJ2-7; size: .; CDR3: CASSERLWLAAGGAGDPSSYEQYF; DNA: TGTGCCAGCAGTGAAAGGCTATGGCTAGCGGCGGGGGGGGCGGGGGACCCGAGCTCCTACGAGCAGTACTTC
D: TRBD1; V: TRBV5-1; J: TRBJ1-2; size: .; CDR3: CASSWDRWLTF; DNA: TGCGCCAGCAGCTGGGACAGGTGGTTAACCTTC
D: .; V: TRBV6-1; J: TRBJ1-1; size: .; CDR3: CASTNRQDPNTEAFF; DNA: TGTGCCAGCACAAACAGACAGGATCCGAACACTGAAGCTTTCTTT
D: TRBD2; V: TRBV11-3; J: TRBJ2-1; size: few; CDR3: CASSLDGRGGSNEQFF; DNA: TGTGCCAGCAGCTTAGACGGGCGGGGGGGCAGCAATGAGCAGTTCTTC
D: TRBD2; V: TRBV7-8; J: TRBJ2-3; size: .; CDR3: CASSPRVSGGLVDTQYF; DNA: TGTGCCAGCAGCCCCCGGGTTAGCGGGGGCCTCGTAGATACGCAGTATTTT
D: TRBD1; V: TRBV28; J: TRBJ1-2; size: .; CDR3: CASRLPGQGADGYTF; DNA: TGTGCCAGCAGACTACCGGGACAGGGGGCAGATGGCTACACCTTC
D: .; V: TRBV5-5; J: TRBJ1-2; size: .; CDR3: CASSLAGNYGYTF; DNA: TGTGCCAGCAGCTTGGCAGGGAACTATGGCTACACCTTC
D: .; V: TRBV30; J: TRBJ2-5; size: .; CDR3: CACGGVPQETQYF; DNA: TGTGCCTGTGGCGGGGTCCCCCAAGAGACCCAGTACTTC
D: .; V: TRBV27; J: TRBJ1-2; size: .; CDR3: CASSPILRGTDYGYTF; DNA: TGTGCCAGCAGTCCAATACTCAGGGGCACCGACTATGGCTACACCTTC
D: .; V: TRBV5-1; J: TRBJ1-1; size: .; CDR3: CASSPMGGTEAFF; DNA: TGCGCCAGCAGCCCCATGGGGGGCACTGAAGCTTTCTTT
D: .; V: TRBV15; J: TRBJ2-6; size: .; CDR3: CATSRDIRATGANVLTF; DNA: TGTGCCACCAGCAGAGATATCAGGGCCACTGGGGCCAACGTCCTGACTTTC
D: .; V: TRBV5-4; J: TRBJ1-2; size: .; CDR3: CASSLKTNYGYTF; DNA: TGTGCTAGCAGCTTAAAGACAAACTATGGCTACACCTTC
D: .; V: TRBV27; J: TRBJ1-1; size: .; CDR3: CASSPIGGAGAEAFF; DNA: TGTGCCAGCAGTCCCATAGGGGGGGCTGGCGCTGAAGCTTTCTTT
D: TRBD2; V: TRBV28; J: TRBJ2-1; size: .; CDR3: CASRPISGGARYNEQFF; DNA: TGTGCCAGCAGGCCGATTAGCGGGGGGGCTCGGTACAATGAGCAGTTCTTC
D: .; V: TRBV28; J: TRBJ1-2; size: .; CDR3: CASSLGPYGYTF; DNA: TGTGCCAGCAGTTTAGGGCCCTATGGCTACACCTTC
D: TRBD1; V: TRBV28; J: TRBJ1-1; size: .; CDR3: CASSSTGGGWNTEAFF; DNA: TGTGCCAGCAGTTCGACAGGGGGCGGGTGGAACACTGAAGCTTTCTTT
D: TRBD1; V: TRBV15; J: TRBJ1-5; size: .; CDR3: CATRDRKYNINQPQHF; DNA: TGTGCCACCAGGGACAGGAAATATAACATCAATCAGCCCCAGCATTTT
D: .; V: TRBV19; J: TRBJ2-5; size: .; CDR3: CASSIQAANPETQYF; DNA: TGTGCCAGTAGTATACAGGCCGCAAATCCAGAGACCCAGTACTTC
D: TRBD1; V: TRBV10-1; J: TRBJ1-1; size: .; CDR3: CASRKGQGGQAFF; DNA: TGCGCCAGCAGAAAGGGACAGGGAGGCCAAGCTTTCTTT
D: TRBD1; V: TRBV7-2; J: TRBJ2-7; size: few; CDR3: CASSLGTGTQYKQYF; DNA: TGTGCCAGCAGCCTCGGGACAGGGACCCAATACAAGCAGTACTTC
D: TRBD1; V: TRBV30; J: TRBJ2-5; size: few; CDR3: CAWRKTGGRETQYF; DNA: TGTGCCTGGAGGAAGACAGGGGGCAGGGAGACCCAGTACTTC
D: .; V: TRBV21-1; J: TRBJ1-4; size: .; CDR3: CASSKKGRQGLSRGRVKLFF; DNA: TGTGCCAGCAGCAAAAAGGGGCGACAGGGGCTGAGTAGAGGGAGGGTAAAACTGTTTTTT
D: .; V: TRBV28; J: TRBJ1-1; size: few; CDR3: CASSINRMNTEAFF; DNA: TGTGCCAGCAGTATAAACAGGATGAACACTGAAGCTTTCTTT
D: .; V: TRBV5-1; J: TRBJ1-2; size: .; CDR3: CASSPVMGEDGYTF; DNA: TGCGCCAGCAGCCCAGTCATGGGAGAGGATGGCTACACCTTC
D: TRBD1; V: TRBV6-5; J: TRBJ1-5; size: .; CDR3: CASSYDRTGALPQHF; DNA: TGTGCCAGCAGTTACGACCGGACAGGGGCATTGCCCCAGCATTTT
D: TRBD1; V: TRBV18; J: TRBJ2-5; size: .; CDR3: CASSPLGQGLQETQYF; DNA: TGTGCCAGCTCACCACTAGGACAGGGTTTACAAGAGACCCAGTACTTC